Listed here are 14 T cell receptor beta chains from one sample, sequenced in a study of T cell repertoires in cytomegalovirus infection. TCRdb itself ran the reads through MiXCR, one entry per CDR3 protein. In the table there are about 260,000 distinct CDR3 sequences, 12% to 15% of which are singletons. The sequenced material came from PBMCs. These receptors were obtained from a human donor in good health (CMV status not recorded). Some clones in this sample may be carry-over from other donors' samples.

This clonotype was seen only a few times. The CDR3 region has the DNA TGTGCCAGCAAACAGGACCAACCGGTGGGAAAACTGTTTTTT. Translating it yields CASKQDQPVGKLFF. This sequence joins TRBV2 and TRBJ1-4; D possibly corresponds to TRBD1 (5 bases). This CDR3 contains 14 residues. Germline-derived CDR1 and CDR2 are SNHLY and FYNNEI. Trimming removed 7 bases at V and 10 bases at J, with 19 bases between.

This clonotype appeared a few times. V and J are TRBV7-6 and TRBJ2-1; D ambiguous. Germline values: CDR1 SGHVS, CDR2 FNYEAQ. This CDR3 region has 13 residues. V gave up 0 bases and J gave up 9 bases, with 9 bases separating them. The CDR3 bases are TGTGCCAGCAGCTTAGCGCTAGGTAGTGAGCAGTTCTTC. Its translation: CASSLALGSEQFF.

Comment on this clonotype: One end of the junction does not line up with germline, which may come from a read error. V gene TRBV5-3 combines with J gene TRBJ2-5; tentatively, D is TRBD2 (6 bases). TRBV5-3 is sorted into the ORF group, with uncertain function. This CDR3 is built from 13 residues. DNA of the CDR3: TGTGCCAGCAGCTTAACCGGGAGCGAGACCCAGTACTTC. Its translation is CASSLTGSETQYF.

The chain carries TRBV25-1 and TRBJ1-2, with a possible D match to TRBD1 (5 bases). Germline-derived CDR1 and CDR2 are MGHDK and SYGVNS. CDR3 length: 13 residues. V lost 1 base and J 7 bases, leaving 10 bases between the germline ends. CDR3 amino acids: CASSEFQGSGYTF. The CDR3 bases are TGTGCCAGCAGTGAATTCCAGGGATCTGGCTACACCTTC.

The chain employs TRBV7-3 and TRBJ2-1, with D perhaps matching TRBD2 (6 bases). V shed 4 bases and J shed 7 bases, with 14 bases lying between them. This CDR3 has 14 residues. CDR1 SGHTA and CDR2 FQGTGA come from the germline V gene. The CDR3 loop is CASSSGLSLNEQFF. The CDR3 nucleotides read TGTGCCAGCAGCTCCGGACTAAGTCTTAATGAGCAGTTCTTC.

This clonotype has a handful of counts. The genes are TRBV3-1 and TRBJ2-3, with D possibly matching TRBD2 (6 bases). The V gene's germline CDR1 is LGHDT and CDR2 YNNKEL (reference sequence). The germline V and J ends were trimmed by 1 base and 4 bases, with 12 bases remaining between them. The CDR3 sequence is 15 residues long. CDR3 in amino acids: CASSQGTKASDTQYF. For the CDR3, the DNA is TGTGCCAGCAGCCAAGGGACTAAAGCATCAGATACGCAGTATTTT.

The chain recombines TRBV7-2 with TRBJ2-7; D unresolved. Germline values: CDR1 SGHTA, CDR2 FQGNSA. Deletions cut 3 bases from V and 1 base from J, with 10 bases between. The CDR3 loop spans 14 amino acids. The CDR3 sequence: CASSFVRGSYEQYF. CDR3 nucleotides: TGTGCCAGCAGCTTCGTCCGTGGGTCCTACGAGCAGTACTTC.

CDR3 sequence (DNA): TGTGCCATCAGTGAGTCCGGACAGGGGGCACCCATGAGCGTCGAGCAGTACTTC. Protein: CAISESGQGAPMSVEQYF. This chain connects TRBV10-3 to TRBJ2-7; 11 bases fit TRBD1. Germline values: CDR1 ENHRY, CDR2 SYGVKD. With 0 bases clipped from V and 6 bases from J, the junction kept 13 bases outside the gene matches. This CDR3 has 18 residues.

The chain employs TRBV11-2 and TRBJ2-1; no firm D call. This CDR3 comprises 13 residues. Germline V lookup: CDR1 SGHAT, CDR2 FQNNGV. V lost 5 bases to trimming and J lost 7 bases, with 12 bases between them. This CDR3 is CASSPRASNEQFF. CDR3 DNA sequence: TGTGCCAGCAGCCCTCGGGCTAGTAATGAGCAGTTCTTC.

This clonotype was counted ten times or more. The chain has TRBV2 and TRBJ2-7; 7 nucleotides match TRBD1. Germline V gene data show CDR1 as SNHLY and CDR2 as FYNNEI. V shed 5 bases and J 12 bases; nucleotides not matched to a gene: 7. CDR3 length: 11 amino acids. Here the CDR3 reads CASSRETGLYF. The CDR3 DNA reads as TGTGCCAGCAGTAGGGAGACAGGGCTGTACTTC.

The rearrangement uses TRBV6-2 or TRBV6-3 and TRBJ2-7; 7 bases are shared with TRBD1. Germline CDR1 reads MNHEY; CDR2 reads SVGEGT. This CDR3 region has 15 residues. After removal of 8 bases from V and 3 bases from J, the junction contained 13 bases not matched to a gene. This chain's CDR3 is CASGAYPGQLYEQYF. Written as DNA, the CDR3 is TGTGCCAGCGGTGCATATCCGGGACAGCTCTACGAGCAGTACTTC.

The sample holds many counts of this clonotype. This chain uses TRBV5-6 with TRBJ1-2, with D uncertain. V lost 0 bases and J lost 2, with 14 bases in between. In germline, CDR1 is SGHDT, CDR2 YYEEEE. This CDR3 spans 16 amino acids. The CDR3 nucleotides are TGTGCCAGCAGCTTGGAGCGGGGAGCCTCCAACTATGGCTACACCTTC. Its protein product is CASSLERGASNYGYTF.

The V call is TRBV20-1, the J call TRBJ2-7; 12 bases agree with TRBD2. Germline V lookup: CDR1 DFQATT, CDR2 SNEGSKA (reference sequence). The V gene end was trimmed by 4 bases and the J gene end by 2 bases; junction bases not matched to a gene: 9. The CDR3 consists of 16 residues. In DNA, the CDR3 is TGCAGTGCTATAGGGACTAGCGGGCCGACGGCCTACGAGCAGTACTTC. It translates to CSAIGTSGPTAYEQYF.

This clonotype occurred many times. CDR3: CASSSGVGEAFF. In nucleotides, the CDR3 is TGTGCCAGCAGCTCAGGGGTGGGTGAAGCTTTCTTT. The chain links TRBV14 to TRBJ1-1; D is possibly TRBD1 (6 bases). The V end was cut by 5 bases, the J end by 7 bases, with 11 bases between. This CDR3 is 12 amino acids long. CDR1 is SGHDN, CDR2 FVKESK, per germline.